This entry lists 19 T cell receptor beta chains sequenced from one sample in a study of blood T cells in healthy people across ages. A sample-barcoded 5' primer and a J-beta primer mix were used in a second PCR of roughly 6 to 11 cycles. From the 5' RACE reads, TCRdb called clonotypes with MiXCR, one entry per CDR3 protein. The sample lists about a million distinct CDR3 sequences, roughly 51% occurring once. Sequenced sample: blood. The origin of the receptors is a woman aged 60-75 years in good health.

This clonotype was counted only a few times. V gene TRBV4-1 combines with J gene TRBJ2-3; 11 bases fit TRBD2. From germline, CDR1 is MGHRA and CDR2 YSYEKL. There are 16 residues in the CDR3. Germline trimming cut 5 bases from V and 6 bases from J; bases unmatched to any gene: 10. The CDR3 DNA follows: TGCGCCAGCAGCGTAACCGGGACTAGCGGATCGGATACGCAGTATTTT. It codes for CASSVTGTSGSDTQYF.

The chain uses TRBV5-6 and TRBJ1-5; a weak D match, TRBD1 (5 bases). This CDR3 has 18 amino acids. Germline V gene sequence: CDR1 SGHDT, CDR2 YYEEEE. The V gene lost 0 bases and the J gene lost 0 bases, with 16 bases spanning the gap. CDR3: CASSLGRLRDYSNQPQHF. In nucleotides, the CDR3 is TGTGCCAGCAGCTTGGGGCGGCTCAGGGATTATAGCAATCAGCCCCAGCATTTT.

In this sample, this clonotype turned up a few times. The chain links TRBV6-6 to TRBJ2-3, with TRBD1 matching over 8 bases. CDR1 is MNHNY, CDR2 SVGAGI, per germline (reference sequence). Trimming at V came to 4 bases and at J to 1 base, leaving 4 bases not matched to a gene. The CDR3 consists of 15 residues. The DNA of the CDR3 is TGTGCCAGCAGTTTACCGGGACAGGGCACAGATACGCAGTATTTT. Translating gives CASSLPGQGTDTQYF.

The J gene is TRBJ2-1, the V gene TRBV14; the D gene is possibly TRBD2 (6 bases). Between the trimmed V and J ends, which lost 3 bases and 6 bases, there was a span of 18 bases. This CDR3 spans 16 amino acids. Germline V lookup: CDR1 SGHDN, CDR2 FVKESK. The CDR3 sequence: CASSHPSSALRNEQFF. CDR3 coding DNA: TGTGCCAGCAGCCACCCCTCTAGCGCCCTACGCAATGAGCAGTTCTTC.

This clonotype showed up just a few times. The rearrangement uses TRBV11-1 and TRBJ2-1; D remains ambiguous. Between the trimmed V and J ends, which lost 4 bases and 6 bases, there was a span of 13 bases. CDR1 SGHAT and CDR2 FQDESV come from the germline V gene (reference sequence). The CDR3 is 14 amino acids. CDR3 nucleotide sequence: TGTGCCAGCAGCTATATGCTTTTTAGCAATGAGCAGTTCTTC. It yields the protein CASSYMLFSNEQFF.

This clonotype was seen a few times. The CDR3 region is CASSLGHQVYSYEQYF. The CDR3 DNA is TGCGCCAGCAGCCTGGGACACCAGGTTTACTCCTACGAGCAGTACTTC. The chain employs TRBV5-1 and TRBJ2-7; a weak D match, TRBD1 (6 bases). CDR1 and CDR2 (germline): SGHRS, YFSETQ. This CDR3 is built from 16 residues. With 4 bases removed from V and 0 bases from J, the gap between germline ends came to 17 bases.

This clonotype occurred once. The chain combines TRBV5-1 with TRBJ1-4; no clear D gene. With 6 bases removed from V and 7 bases from J, the gap between germline ends came to 19 bases. The CDR3 runs 15 residues. CDR1 SGHRS and CDR2 YFSETQ come from the germline V gene. This CDR3 is CASNTGFLNSEKLFF. The CDR3 nucleotides read TGCGCCAGCAACACGGGGTTCCTTAACAGTGAAAAACTGTTTTTT.

The chain has TRBV6-6 and TRBJ2-1, with TRBD1 matching 9 bases. This CDR3 has 14 residues. Germline trimming cut 6 bases from V and 7 bases from J; bases unmatched to any gene: 7. Germline CDR1 MNHNY, CDR2 SVGAGI (reference sequence). The CDR3 region has the DNA TGTGCCAGCAGGCGGGACAGGGCTAATAATGAGCAGTTCTTC. Its translation: CASRRDRANNEQFF.

This clonotype was counted once. The genes are TRBV5-1 and TRBJ2-1, with D possibly matching TRBD2 (6 bases). This CDR3 contains 15 residues. V was clipped by 4 bases and J by 3 bases, with 14 bases between them. The germline gives CDR1 SGHRS, CDR2 YFSETQ. The CDR3 DNA reads TGCGCCAGCAGCGTGGCTAGCGTAGGCTACAATGAGCAGTTCTTC. It encodes CASSVASVGYNEQFF.

This clonotype was seen more than once but under ten times. V usage is TRBV7-6 and J usage is TRBJ2-5; the D gene is possibly TRBD2 (7 bases). Trimming took off 4 bases at V and 7 bases at J, with 13 bases between the two ends. The CDR3 loop spans 13 amino acids. Germline V gene sequence: CDR1 SGHVS, CDR2 FNYEAQ. The CDR3 DNA reads TGTGCCAGCAGCTCCATAGGGGGGGGGACCCAGTACTTC. Translation gives CASSSIGGGTQYF.

The chain has TRBV20-1 and TRBJ2-7; D not certain. V was trimmed by 6 bases and J by 3 bases, leaving 21 bases between them. CDR1 is DFQATT, CDR2 SNEGSKA, per germline (reference sequence). CDR3 length equals 15 residues. The CDR3 DNA reads as TGCAGTGCGGAAGATCAGAGAGCTAAAGACTACGAGCAGTACTTC. It yields the protein CSAEDQRAKDYEQYF.

The rearrangement joins TRBV6-5 to TRBJ2-5; TRBD1 aligns across 7 bases. Judging by the DNA end, TRBJ2-7 fits better; the J call may be wrong. Germline lookup yields CDR1 MNHEY and CDR2 SVGAGI. This CDR3 is 15 amino acids long. Here the CDR3 DNA reads TGTGCCAGCAGCGACAGGGCCCACTCCTTTTACGAGCAGTACTTC. The encoded protein is CASSDRAHSFYEQYF.

V and J are TRBV11-1 and TRBJ2-6; TRBD1 is a possible D gene (6 bases). V lost 1 base and J 4 bases, leaving 11 bases between the germline ends. This CDR3 has 16 residues. Germline assignment: CDR1 SGHAT and CDR2 FQDESV (reference sequence). CDR3 sequence reads: CASSLDRVAGANVLTF. DNA of the CDR3: TGTGCCAGCAGCTTAGACAGGGTAGCCGGGGCCAACGTCCTGACTTTC. The full variable domain, rest sourced from reference TRBV11-1 and TRBJ2-6, is EAEVAQSPRYKITEKSQAVAFWCDPISGHATLYWYRQILGQGPELLVQFQDESVVDDSQLPKDRFSAERLKGVDSTLKIQPAELGDSAMYLCASSLDRVAGANVLTFGAGSRLTVL.

This clonotype has more than one count but fewer than ten. This chain uses TRBV6-6 with TRBJ2-4, with 13 positions matching TRBD2. The assigned J gene may be wrong: the sequence end matches TRBJ2-7 better. The CDR3 consists of 16 residues. The germline CDR1 and CDR2 sequences are MNHNY and SVGAGI (reference sequence). The CDR3 sequence: CASSYGTSGRAYEQYF. CDR3 coding DNA: TGTGCCAGCAGTTACGGTACTAGCGGGAGGGCCTACGAGCAGTACTTC.

The genes are TRBV5-5 and TRBJ2-1, with 12 bases that match TRBD2. The junction had 14 bases not matched to a gene; V was cut back by 2 bases and J by 5 bases. CDR1 is SGHKS, CDR2 YYEKEE, per germline (reference sequence). The CDR3 has 19 residues. The CDR3 nucleotides are TGTGCCAGCAGCTTAGAATTCCTAGCGGGAGGGCTTCGGGACAATGAGCAGTTCTTC. Translated: CASSLEFLAGGLRDNEQFF.

This chain connects TRBV7-9 to TRBJ1-2, with D perhaps TRBD1 (5 bases). Germline values: CDR1 SEHNR, CDR2 FQNEAQ (reference sequence). This CDR3 is 12 amino acids long. The germline V and J ends were trimmed by 5 bases and 8 bases, with 12 bases remaining between them. CDR3 DNA: TGTGCCAGCAGCCGCGACAGTGGCGGCTACACCTTC. Translated, it gives CASSRDSGGYTF.

The chain is built from TRBV5-1 and TRBJ2-4; 16 positions agree with TRBD2. V gave up 4 bases and J gave up 9 bases; unmatched junction bases: 7. This CDR3 has 16 amino acids. Germline loops: CDR1 SGHRS, CDR2 YFSETQ. CDR3 nucleotide sequence: TGCGCCAGCAGCCCGGGACTAGCGGGAGGGGTCGGCATTCAGTACTTC. Its protein is CASSPGLAGGVGIQYF.

This clonotype was found many times. The chain combines TRBV29-1 with TRBJ2-5; D possibly corresponds to TRBD1 (6 bases). The germline V and J ends were trimmed by 5 bases and 4 bases, with 8 bases remaining between them. The CDR3 totals 11 residues. CDR1 is SQVTM and CDR2 is ANQGSEA in the germline V gene. The CDR3 spells CSVLQGETQYF. The CDR3 DNA reads as TGCAGCGTTCTACAGGGAGAGACCCAGTACTTC.

The chain combines TRBV2 with TRBJ1-5, with D uncertain. V lost 8 bases to trimming and J lost 7 bases, with 18 bases between them. This CDR3 contains 14 residues. Germline CDR1 is SNHLY and CDR2 is FYNNEI. CDR3 coding DNA: TGTGCCAGCCACCAATCTTTAACCGGGCAGCCCCAGCATTTT. It codes for CASHQSLTGQPQHF.